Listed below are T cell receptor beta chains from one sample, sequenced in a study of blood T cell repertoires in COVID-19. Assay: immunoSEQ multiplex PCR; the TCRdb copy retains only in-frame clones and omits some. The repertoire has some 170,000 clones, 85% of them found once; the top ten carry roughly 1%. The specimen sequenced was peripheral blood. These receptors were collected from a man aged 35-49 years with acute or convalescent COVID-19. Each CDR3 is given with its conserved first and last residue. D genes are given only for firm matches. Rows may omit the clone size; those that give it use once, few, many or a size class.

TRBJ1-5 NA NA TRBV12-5 TGTGCTAGTGGTCCCTCCAAGGAGGGGCCCCAGCATTTT CASGPSKEGPQHF
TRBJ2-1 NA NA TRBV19 TGTGCCAGCGGGGGAGGATACAATGAGCAGTTCTTC CASGGGYNEQFF
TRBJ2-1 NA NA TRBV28 TGTGCCAGCAGTTATATTGGCAGAAACAATGAGCAGTTCTTC CASSYIGRNNEQFF
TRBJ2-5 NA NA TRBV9 TGTGCCAGCAGCGTAGGGACTACCCAAGAGACCCAGTACTTC CASSVGTTQETQYF
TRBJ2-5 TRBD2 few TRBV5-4 TGTGCCAGCAGCTTGGCGGCTGCGGGGGGCCTACCGGTTACCCAGTACTTC CASSLAAAGGLPVTQYF
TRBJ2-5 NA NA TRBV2 TGTGCCAGTGGGTCTGGAGAAAAGACCCAGTACTTC CASGSGEKTQYF
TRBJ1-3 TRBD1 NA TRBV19 TGTGCCAGTAGTATCCCTCCCTGGACAGGTGGAAACACCATATATTTT CASSIPPWTGGNTIYF
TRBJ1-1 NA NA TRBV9 TGTGCCAGCAGCCCTCGGACGGGATGGGCTGAAGCTTTCTTT CASSPRTGWAEAFF
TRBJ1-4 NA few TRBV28 TGTGCCAGCAGTCCCAGGGAAGGGATCTCGAAACTGTTTTTT CASSPREGISKLFF
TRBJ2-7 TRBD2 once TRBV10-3 TGTGCCATCAGTGAGTCACTGAGCGGGGGTACTTCCCTCCTTGAGCAGTACTTC CAISESLSGGTSLLEQYF
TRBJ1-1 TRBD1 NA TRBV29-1 TGCAGCGTTGACTGGGACAGGAACACTGAAGCTTTCTTT CSVDWDRNTEAFF
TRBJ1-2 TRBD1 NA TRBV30 TGTGCCTGGAGTGTACTCCGTGGACAGGGGGCATCCTACACCTTC CAWSVLRGQGASYTF
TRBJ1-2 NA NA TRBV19 TGTGCCAGTAGTATTTATCGGCCCGACACCTATGGCTACACCTTC CASSIYRPDTYGYTF
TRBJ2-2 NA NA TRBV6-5 TGTGCCAGCAGTTACCCATCGGGCACCGGGGAGCTGTTTTTT CASSYPSGTGELFF
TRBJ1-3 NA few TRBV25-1 TGTGCCAGCAGTGAATTAGGGGCAGGCACTATATCTGGAAACACCATATATTTT CASSELGAGTISGNTIYF
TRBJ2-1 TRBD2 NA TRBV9 TGTGCCAGCAGCGTAACGAGCCCCGGGGGGAGCTCCTACAATGAGCAGTTCTTC CASSVTSPGGSSYNEQFF
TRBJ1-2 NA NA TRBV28 TGTGCCAGCAGTTTTCAGGGTTATGGCTACACCTTC CASSFQGYGYTF
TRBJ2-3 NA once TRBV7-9 TGTGCCAGCAGCTTAGAGGGGGGGCACCCCACAGATACGCAGTATTTT CASSLEGGHPTDTQYF
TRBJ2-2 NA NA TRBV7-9 TGTGCCAGCAGCTTTCTTAAAGGGGATGGCGGGGAGCTGTTTTTT CASSFLKGDGGELFF
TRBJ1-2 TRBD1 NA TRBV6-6 TGTGCCAGCAGTCCCACCGGGACAGGCATCGATCTTAACTATGGCTACACCTTC CASSPTGTGIDLNYGYTF
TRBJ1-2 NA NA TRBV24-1 TGTGCCACCAGTGATTTGGACAGGAACTATGGCTACACCTTC CATSDLDRNYGYTF
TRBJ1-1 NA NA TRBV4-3 TGCGCCAGCGGCGGACAGCCGAACACTGAAGCTTTCTTT CASGGQPNTEAFF
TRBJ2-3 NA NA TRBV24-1 TGTGCCACCCAGGATACGGGGGGCTTCGCAGATACGCAGTATTTT CATQDTGGFADTQYF
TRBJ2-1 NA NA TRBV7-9 TGTGCCAGCAGTTTGGTGGGCACCTACAATGAGCAGTTCTTC CASSLVGTYNEQFF
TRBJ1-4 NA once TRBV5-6 TGTGCCAGCAGCAGAGACAGCAAAATTAATGAAAAACTGTTTTTT CASSRDSKINEKLFF
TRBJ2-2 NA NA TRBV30 TGTGCCCGGGGACTTCCGAACACCGGGGAGCTGTTTTTT CARGLPNTGELFF
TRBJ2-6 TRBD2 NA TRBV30 TGTGCCTGGGCCCTACGGGCGGGGGGGCCTGGGGCCAACGTCCTGACTTTC CAWALRAGGPGANVLTF
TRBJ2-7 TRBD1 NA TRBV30 TGTGCCTGGAGTTCCGGGACAGGGTCGGGCTACGAGCAGTACTTC CAWSSGTGSGYEQYF
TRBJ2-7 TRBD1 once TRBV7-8 TGTGCCAGCAGCCCCCGGGACAGGGGCTACGAGCAGTACTTC CASSPRDRGYEQYF
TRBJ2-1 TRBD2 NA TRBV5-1 TGCGCCAGCAGCTTAAGCGGGGCCCTCAATGAGCAGTTCTTC CASSLSGALNEQFF
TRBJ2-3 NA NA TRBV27 TGTGCCACACCCCAGGTCCTCTCAGATACGCAGTATTTT CATPQVLSDTQYF
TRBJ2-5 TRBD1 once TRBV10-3 TGTGCCACCTCCTACAGGGGACAAGAGACCCAGTACTTC CATSYRGQETQYF
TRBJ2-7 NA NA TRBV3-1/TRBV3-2 TGTGCCAGCAGCCTTATCGGACAGACGAGCTCCTACGAGCAGTACTTC CASSLIGQTSSYEQYF
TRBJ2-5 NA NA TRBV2 TGTGCCAGCAGTGACGGACTGGGCCAAGAGACCCAGTACTTC CASSDGLGQETQYF
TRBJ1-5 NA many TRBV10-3 TGTGCCATCAGTGAGTCCCTCAGCAATCAGCCCCAGCATTTT CAISESLSNQPQHF
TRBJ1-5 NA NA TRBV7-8 TGTGCCAGCAGCGTCGGTAGTCTTAGCAATCAGCCCCAGCATTTT CASSVGSLSNQPQHF
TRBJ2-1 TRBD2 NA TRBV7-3 TGTGCCAGCAGCTTATTGGCGGGGGGCTACAATGAGCAGTTCTTC CASSLLAGGYNEQFF
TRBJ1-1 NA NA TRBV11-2 TGTGCCAGCAGCTTAGTCACAGGGTACACTGAAGCTTTCTTT CASSLVTGYTEAFF
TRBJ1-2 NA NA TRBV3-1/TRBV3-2 TGTGCCAGCAGCCAAGGACAGGCGGGCTATGGCTACACCTTC CASSQGQAGYGYTF
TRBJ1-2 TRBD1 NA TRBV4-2 TGTGCCAGCAGCCAAGCTGTGGGACAGAACTATGGCTACACCTTC CASSQAVGQNYGYTF
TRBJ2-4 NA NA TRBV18 TGTGCCAGCTCACCCAGTCGGATGGGCGTGTCTCCGGCCCACTTC CASSPSRMGVSPAHF
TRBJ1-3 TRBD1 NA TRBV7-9 TGTGCCAGCAGCTTAGTTCGGAACAGGGGAAAGACTGGAAACACCATATATTTT CASSLVRNRGKTGNTIYF
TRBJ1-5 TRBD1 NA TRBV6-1 TGTGCCAGCAGTGAGGACAGGGCAAAGCCGTCCCAGCATTTT CASSEDRAKPSQHF